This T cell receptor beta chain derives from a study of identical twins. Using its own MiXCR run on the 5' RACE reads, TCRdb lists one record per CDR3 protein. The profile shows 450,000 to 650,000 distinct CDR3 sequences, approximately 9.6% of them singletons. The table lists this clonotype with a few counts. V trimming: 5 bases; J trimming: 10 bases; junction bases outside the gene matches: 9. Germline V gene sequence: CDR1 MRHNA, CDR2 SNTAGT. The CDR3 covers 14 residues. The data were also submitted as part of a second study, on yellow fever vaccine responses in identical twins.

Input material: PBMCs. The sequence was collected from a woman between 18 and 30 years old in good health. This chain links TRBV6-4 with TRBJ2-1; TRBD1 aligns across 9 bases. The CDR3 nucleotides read TGTGCCAGCAGTCCCGGGACAGGGATAGGCGAGCAGTTCTTC. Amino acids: CASSPGTGIGEQFF.